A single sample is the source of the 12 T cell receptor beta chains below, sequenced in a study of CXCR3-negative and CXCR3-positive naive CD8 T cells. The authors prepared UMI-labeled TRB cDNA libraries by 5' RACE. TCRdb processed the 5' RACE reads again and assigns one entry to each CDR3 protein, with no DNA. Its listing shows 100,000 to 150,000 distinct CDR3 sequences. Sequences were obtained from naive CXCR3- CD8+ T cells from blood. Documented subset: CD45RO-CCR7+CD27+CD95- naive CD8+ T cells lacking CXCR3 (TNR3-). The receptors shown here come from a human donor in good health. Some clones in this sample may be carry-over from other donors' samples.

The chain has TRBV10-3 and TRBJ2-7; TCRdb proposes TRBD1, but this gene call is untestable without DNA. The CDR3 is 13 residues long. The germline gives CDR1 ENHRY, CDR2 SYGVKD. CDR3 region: CAISDPPHYEQYF.

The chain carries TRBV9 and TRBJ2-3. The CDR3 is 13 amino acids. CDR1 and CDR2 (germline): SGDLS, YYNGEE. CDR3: CASSPPRADTQYF.

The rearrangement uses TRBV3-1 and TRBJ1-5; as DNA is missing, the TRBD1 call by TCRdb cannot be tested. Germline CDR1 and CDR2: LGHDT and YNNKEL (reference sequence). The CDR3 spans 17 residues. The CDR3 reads CASSQDGGGYSNQPQHF.

CDR3 sequence: CSVPDKGPYEQYF. V gene TRBV29-1 combines with J gene TRBJ2-7; TCRdb's D gene call, TRBD1, goes unchecked for lack of DNA. Germline CDR1 is SQVTM and CDR2 is ANQGSEA. The CDR3 consists of 13 residues.

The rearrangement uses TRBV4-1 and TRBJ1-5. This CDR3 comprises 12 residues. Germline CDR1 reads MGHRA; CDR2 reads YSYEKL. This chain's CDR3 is CASSQDNQPQHF.

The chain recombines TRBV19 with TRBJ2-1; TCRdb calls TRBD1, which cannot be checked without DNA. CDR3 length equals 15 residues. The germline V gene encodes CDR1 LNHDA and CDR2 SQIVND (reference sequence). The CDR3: CASSTGVGAYNEQFF.

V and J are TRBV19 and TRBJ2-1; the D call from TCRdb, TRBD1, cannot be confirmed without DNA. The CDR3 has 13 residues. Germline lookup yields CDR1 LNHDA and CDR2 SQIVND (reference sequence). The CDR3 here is CASSTGGYIEQFF.

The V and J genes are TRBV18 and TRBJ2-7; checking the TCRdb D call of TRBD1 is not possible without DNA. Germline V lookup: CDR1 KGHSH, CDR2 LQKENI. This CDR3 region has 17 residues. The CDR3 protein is CASSPPGMTGLAYEQYF.

CDR3 sequence reads: CSARETGTYEQYF. The chain employs TRBV20-1 and TRBJ2-7; TCRdb picks TRBD1, but there is no DNA to check that call. This CDR3 contains 13 residues. Germline V gene lookup returns CDR1 DFQATT and CDR2 SNEGSKA (reference sequence).

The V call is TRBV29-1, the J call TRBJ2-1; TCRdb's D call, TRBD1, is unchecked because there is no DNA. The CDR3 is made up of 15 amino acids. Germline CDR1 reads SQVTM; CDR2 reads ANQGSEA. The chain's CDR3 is CSVAHSWGTTNEQFF.

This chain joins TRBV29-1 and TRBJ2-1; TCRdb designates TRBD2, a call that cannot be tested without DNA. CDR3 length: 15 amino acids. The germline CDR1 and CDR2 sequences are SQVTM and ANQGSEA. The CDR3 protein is CSVEPSSGSYNEQFF.

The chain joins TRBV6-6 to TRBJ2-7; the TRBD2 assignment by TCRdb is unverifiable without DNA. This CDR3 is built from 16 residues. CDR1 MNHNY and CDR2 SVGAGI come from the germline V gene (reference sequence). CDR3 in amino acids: CASSSTVAGDTYEQYF.